These 3 T cell receptor beta chains originate from one sample sequenced in a study of OX40 agonist ivuxolimab in advanced cancers. The library came from the immunoSEQ multiplex PCR assay. The immuneACCESS repertoire file appears here via TCRdb, limited to in-frame rearrangements. These files lack a portion of the clones; in checked studies, under half of the deficit traces to unresolved V genes, and the cause of the others is not known. This sample is represented by over 30,000 clones; 82% of them were singletons. About 2.7% of the sample belongs to the ten largest clones. Sequences were derived from CD4+ or CD8+ T cells sorted from blood, sampled in a trial of the OX40 agonist ivuxolimab. The receptor set was obtained from an adult with an advanced solid tumor such as melanoma, head and neck, liver or kidney cancer.

This clone was seen more than once but under ten times. The V call is TRBV19, the J call TRBJ2-3; 11 bases are a match to TRBD2. Germline CDR1 LNHDA, CDR2 SQIVND (reference sequence). V shed 4 bases and J 3 bases; nucleotides not matched to a gene: 3. There are 15 residues in the CDR3. The CDR3 protein is CASSRGLAVTDTQYF. The CDR3 bases are TGTGCCAGTAGTAGGGGACTAGCGGTGACAGATACGCAGTATTTT.

The chain employs TRBV5-1 and TRBJ1-1; 7 positions agree with TRBD1. The CDR3 runs to 15 residues. Trimming removed 3 bases from V and 4 bases from J; junction bases left unmatched: 9. Per the germline V gene, CDR1 is SGHRS and CDR2 is YFSETQ. The CDR3 loop is CASSSGQVGITEAFF. The CDR3 DNA is TGCGCCAGCAGCTCAGGACAGGTCGGGATCACTGAAGCTTTCTTT.

V gene TRBV6-1 combines with J gene TRBJ2-7; D is possibly TRBD1 (6 bases). Between the trimmed V and J ends, which lost 4 bases and 9 bases, there was a span of 16 bases. Germline V CDR1 and CDR2: MNHNS, SASEGT. This CDR3 is built from 13 residues. The CDR3 DNA reads as TGTGCCAGCAGTGTGGACAGCCAGTTTGTGCAGTACTTC. It encodes CASSVDSQFVQYF.